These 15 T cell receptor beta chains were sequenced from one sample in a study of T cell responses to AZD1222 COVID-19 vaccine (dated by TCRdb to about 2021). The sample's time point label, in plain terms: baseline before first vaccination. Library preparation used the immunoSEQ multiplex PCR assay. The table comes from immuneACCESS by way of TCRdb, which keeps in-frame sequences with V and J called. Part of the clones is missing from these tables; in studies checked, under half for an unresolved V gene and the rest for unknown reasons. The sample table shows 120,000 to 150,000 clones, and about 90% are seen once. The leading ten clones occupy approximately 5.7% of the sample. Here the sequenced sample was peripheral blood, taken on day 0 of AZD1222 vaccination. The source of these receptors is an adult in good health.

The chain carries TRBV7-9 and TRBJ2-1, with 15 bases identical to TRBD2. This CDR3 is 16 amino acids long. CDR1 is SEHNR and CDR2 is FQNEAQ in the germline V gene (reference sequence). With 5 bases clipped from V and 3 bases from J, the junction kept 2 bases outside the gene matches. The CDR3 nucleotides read TGTGCCAGCAGCCGGACTAGCGGGGGGGACTACAATGAGCAGTTCTTC. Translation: CASSRTSGGDYNEQFF.

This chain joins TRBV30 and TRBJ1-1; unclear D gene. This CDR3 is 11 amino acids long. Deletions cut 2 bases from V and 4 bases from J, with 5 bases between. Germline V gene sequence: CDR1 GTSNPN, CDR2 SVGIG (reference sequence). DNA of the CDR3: TGTGCCTGGAGTATGGGCACTGAAGCTTTCTTT. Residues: CAWSMGTEAFF. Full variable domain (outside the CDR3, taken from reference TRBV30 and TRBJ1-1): SQTIHQWPATLVQPVGSPLSLECTVEGTSNPNLYWYRQAAGRGLQLLFYSVGIGQISSEVPQNLSASRPQDRQFILSSKKLLLSDSGFYLCAWSMGTEAFFGQGTRLTVV.

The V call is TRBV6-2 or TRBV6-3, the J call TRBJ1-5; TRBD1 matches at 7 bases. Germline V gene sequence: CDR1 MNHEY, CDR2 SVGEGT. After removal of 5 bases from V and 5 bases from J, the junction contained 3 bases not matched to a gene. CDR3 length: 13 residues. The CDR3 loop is CASSQGGDQPQHF. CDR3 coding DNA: TGTGCCAGCAGTCAGGGGGGGGATCAGCCCCAGCATTTT.

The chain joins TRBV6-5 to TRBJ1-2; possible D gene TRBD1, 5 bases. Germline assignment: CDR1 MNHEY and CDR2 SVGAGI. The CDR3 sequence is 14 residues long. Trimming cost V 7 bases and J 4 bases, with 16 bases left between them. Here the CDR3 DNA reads TGTGCCAGCACCCTTCGGGGGGGGACCTATGGCTACACCTTC. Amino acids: CASTLRGGTYGYTF.

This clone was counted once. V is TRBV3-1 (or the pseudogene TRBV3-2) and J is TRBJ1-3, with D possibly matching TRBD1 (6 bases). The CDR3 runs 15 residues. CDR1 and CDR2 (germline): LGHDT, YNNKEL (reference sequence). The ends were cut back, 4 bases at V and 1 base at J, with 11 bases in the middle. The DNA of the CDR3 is TGTGCCAGCAGCCCGTACAGGGAATCTGGAAACACCATATATTTT. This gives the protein CASSPYRESGNTIYF.

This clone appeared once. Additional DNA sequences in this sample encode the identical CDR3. The DNA of the CDR3 is TGCGCCAGCAGCTTGGAAGGGGGCCGTGGCTACACCTTC. Protein sequence: CASSLEGGRGYTF. The chain employs TRBV5-1 and TRBJ1-2; 7 positions agree with TRBD1. Trimming at V came to 0 bases and at J to 7 bases, leaving 3 bases not matched to a gene. Germline CDR1 SGHRS, CDR2 YFSETQ. CDR3 length equals 13 residues.

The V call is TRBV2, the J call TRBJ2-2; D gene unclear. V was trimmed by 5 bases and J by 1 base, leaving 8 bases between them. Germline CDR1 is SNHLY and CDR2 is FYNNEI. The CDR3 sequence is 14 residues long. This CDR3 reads CASSRTGNTGELFF. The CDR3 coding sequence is TGTGCCAGCAGTAGGACGGGGAACACCGGGGAGCTGTTTTTT.

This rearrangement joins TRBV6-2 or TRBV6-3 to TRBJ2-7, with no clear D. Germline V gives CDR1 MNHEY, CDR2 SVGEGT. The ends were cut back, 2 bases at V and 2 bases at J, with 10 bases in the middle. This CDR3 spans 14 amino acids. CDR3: CASSYVYSPYEQYF. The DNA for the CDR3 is TGTGCCAGCAGTTACGTTTATAGTCCCTACGAGCAGTACTTC.

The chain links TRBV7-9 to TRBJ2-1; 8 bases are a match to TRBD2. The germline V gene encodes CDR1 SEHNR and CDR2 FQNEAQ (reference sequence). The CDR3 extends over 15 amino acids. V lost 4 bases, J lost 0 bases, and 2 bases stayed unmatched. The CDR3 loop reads CASSYSGASYNEQFF. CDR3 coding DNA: TGTGCCAGCAGCTATAGCGGGGCCTCCTACAATGAGCAGTTCTTC.

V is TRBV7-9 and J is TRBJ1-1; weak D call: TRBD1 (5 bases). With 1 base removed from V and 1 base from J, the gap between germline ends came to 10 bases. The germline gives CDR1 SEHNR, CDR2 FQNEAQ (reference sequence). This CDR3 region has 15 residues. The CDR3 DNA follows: TGTGCCAGCAGCTTAGGGCAGGGATGGAACACTGAAGCTTTCTTT. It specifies CASSLGQGWNTEAFF.

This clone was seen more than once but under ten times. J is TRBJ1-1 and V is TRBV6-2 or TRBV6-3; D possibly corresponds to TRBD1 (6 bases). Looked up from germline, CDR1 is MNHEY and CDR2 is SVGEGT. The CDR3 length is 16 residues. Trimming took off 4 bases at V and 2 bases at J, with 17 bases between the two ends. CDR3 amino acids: CASSFPQGRINTEAFF. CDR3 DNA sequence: TGTGCCAGCAGTTTTCCCCAGGGGAGAATAAACACTGAAGCTTTCTTT.

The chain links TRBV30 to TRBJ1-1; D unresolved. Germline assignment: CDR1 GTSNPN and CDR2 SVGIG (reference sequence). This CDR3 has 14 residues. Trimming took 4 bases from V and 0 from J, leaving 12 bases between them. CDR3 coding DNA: TGTGCCTGGAAGAAGACCACTATGAACACTGAAGCTTTCTTT. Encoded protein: CAWKKTTMNTEAFF.

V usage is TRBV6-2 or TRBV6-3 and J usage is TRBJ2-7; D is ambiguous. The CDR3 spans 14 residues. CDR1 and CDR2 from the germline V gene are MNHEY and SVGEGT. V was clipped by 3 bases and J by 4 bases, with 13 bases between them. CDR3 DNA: TGTGCCAGCAGTTATGTAGGTGGGCCTTACGAGCAGTACTTC. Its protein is CASSYVGGPYEQYF.

DNA of the CDR3: TGTGCCAGTAGCCCAGGGTACACTGAAGCTTTCTTT. Its translation is CASSPGYTEAFF. The V call is TRBV19, the J call TRBJ1-1, with D possibly being TRBD1 (5 bases). The CDR3 has 12 residues. Trimming cost V 6 bases and J 3 bases, with 8 bases left between them. Germline V CDR1 and CDR2: LNHDA, SQIVND (reference sequence).

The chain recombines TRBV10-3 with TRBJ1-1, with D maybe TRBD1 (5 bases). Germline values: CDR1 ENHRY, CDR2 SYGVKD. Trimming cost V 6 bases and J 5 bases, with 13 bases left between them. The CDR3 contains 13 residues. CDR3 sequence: CAIRGGLGTEAFF. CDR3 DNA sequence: TGTGCCATCAGGGGGGGACTGGGGACTGAAGCTTTCTTT.